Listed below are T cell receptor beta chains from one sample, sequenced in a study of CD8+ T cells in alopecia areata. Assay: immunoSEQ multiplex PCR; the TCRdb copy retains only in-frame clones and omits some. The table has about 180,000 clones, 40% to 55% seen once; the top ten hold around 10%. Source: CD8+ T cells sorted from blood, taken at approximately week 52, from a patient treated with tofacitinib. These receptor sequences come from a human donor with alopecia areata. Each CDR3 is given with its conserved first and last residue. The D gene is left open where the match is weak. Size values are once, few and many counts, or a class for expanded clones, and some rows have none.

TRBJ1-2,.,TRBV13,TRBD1,CASTLAQGAGGYTF,TGTGCCAGCACCTTGGCCCAGGGGGCAGGTGGCTACACCTTC
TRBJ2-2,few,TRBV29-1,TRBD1,CSALDQGAKGTGELFF,TGCAGCGCCCTCGACCAGGGGGCTAAGGGCACCGGGGAGCTGTTTTTT
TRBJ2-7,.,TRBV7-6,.,CASSPREDSYEQYF,TGTGCCAGCAGCCCAAGGGAGGACTCCTACGAGCAGTACTTC
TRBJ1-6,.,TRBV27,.,CASSPLENNSPLHF,TGTGCCAGCAGTCCACTGGAAAATAATTCACCCCTCCACTTT
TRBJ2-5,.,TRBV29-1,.,CSAARPGEETQYF,TGCAGCGCCGCCCGGCCCGGGGAGGAGACCCAGTACTTC
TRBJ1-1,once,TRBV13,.,CASSLALGKPNTEAFF,TGTGCCAGCAGCCTAGCCCTCGGGAAACCGAACACTGAAGCTTTCTTT
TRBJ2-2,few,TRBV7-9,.,CASSSRSDGELFF,TGTGCCAGCAGCTCCAGGTCTGACGGGGAGCTGTTTTTT
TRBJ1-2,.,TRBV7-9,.,CASSLVQAYYGYTF,TGTGCCAGCAGCTTAGTTCAGGCATACTATGGCTACACCTTC
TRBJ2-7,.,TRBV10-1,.,CASSARTATYEQYF,TGCGCCAGCAGTGCCCGGACGGCAACCTACGAGCAGTACTTC
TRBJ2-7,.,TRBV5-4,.,CALENRLGEQYF,TGTGCTCTAGAGAACCGCTTGGGCGAGCAGTACTTC
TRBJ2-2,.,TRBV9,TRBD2,CASRASGNTGELFF,TGTGCCAGCAGGGCTAGCGGGAACACCGGGGAGCTGTTTTTT
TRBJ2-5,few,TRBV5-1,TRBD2,CASSRSGAGSFRETQYF,TGCGCCAGCAGTCGAAGCGGGGCGGGCTCTTTTCGAGAGACCCAGTACTTC
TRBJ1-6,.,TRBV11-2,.,CASSLLDTNNSPLHF,TGTGCCAGCAGCTTACTGGACACGAATAATTCACCCCTCCACTTT
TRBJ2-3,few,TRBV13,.,CASSSGGADTQYF,TGTGCCAGCAGCTCAGGGGGGGCCGATACGCAGTATTTT
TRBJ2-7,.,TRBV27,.,CASSPLSGARGEQYF,TGTGCCAGCAGTCCCCTATCGGGGGCGAGGGGCGAGCAGTACTTC
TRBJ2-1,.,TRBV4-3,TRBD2,CASSQGQSGGPSYNEQFF,TGCGCCAGCAGCCAAGGGCAGAGCGGGGGGCCCTCCTACAATGAGCAGTTCTTC
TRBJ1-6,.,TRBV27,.,CATTGGGPYNSPLHF,TGTGCCACCACGGGGGGCGGCCCCTATAATTCACCCCTCCACTTT
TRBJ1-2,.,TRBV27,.,CASSQGRVSYGYTF,TGTGCCAGCAGCCAAGGCAGGGTTAGCTATGGCTACACCTTC
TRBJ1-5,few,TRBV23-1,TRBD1,CASSPYLPGGDQPQHF,TGCGCCAGCAGTCCATACCTACCAGGGGGGGATCAGCCCCAGCATTTT
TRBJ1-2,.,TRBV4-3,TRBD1,CASSQEQQGTNYGYTF,TGCGCCAGCAGCCAAGAGCAACAGGGGACTAACTATGGCTACACCTTC
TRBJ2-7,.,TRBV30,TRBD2,CAWDPGLAHEQYF,TGTGCCTGGGACCCGGGACTAGCCCACGAGCAGTACTTC
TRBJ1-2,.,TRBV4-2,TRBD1,CASSTQGDPNYGYTF,TGTGCCAGCAGCACCCAGGGGGATCCTAACTATGGCTACACCTTC
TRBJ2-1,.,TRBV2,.,CASSEGFSYNEQFF,TGTGCCAGCAGTGAGGGTTTCTCCTACAATGAGCAGTTCTTC
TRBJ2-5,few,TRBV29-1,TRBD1,CSVGTTTGVRETQYF,TGCAGCGTTGGGACCACGACAGGGGTTAGGGAGACCCAGTACTTC
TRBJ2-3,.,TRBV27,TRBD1,CASSLVLGRGPSDTQYF,TGTGCCAGCAGCTTAGTCCTGGGCAGGGGGCCATCTGATACGCAGTATTTT
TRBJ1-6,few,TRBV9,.,CASSGTGRSPLHF,TGTGCCAGCAGCGGTACTGGGCGTTCACCCCTCCACTTT
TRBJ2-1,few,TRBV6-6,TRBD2,CASSYSGDYNEQFF,TGTGCCAGCAGCTATAGCGGGGATTACAATGAGCAGTTCTTC
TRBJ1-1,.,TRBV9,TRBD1,CASSVRSDRGHNQENTEAFF,TGTGCCAGCAGCGTACGATCGGACAGGGGGCATAATCAAGAGAACACTGAAGCTTTCTTT
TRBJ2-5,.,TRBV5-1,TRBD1,CASTEGAQETQYF,TGCGCCAGCACCGAGGGGGCCCAAGAGACCCAGTACTTC